The 31 T cell receptor beta chains listed next were all sequenced from one sample in a study of human T cells and chemical hapten exposure. TCRdb redid the calling of the RACE reads with MiXCR, one entry per CDR3 protein. The sample lists 150,000 to 200,000 distinct CDR3 sequences, approximately 20% occurring once. As for time point: patch test 1, 2 weeks after DPC sensitization. Specified treatment: therapeutic diphenylcyclopropenone sensitization with weekly scalp DPC. Material: whole blood, obtained in connection with sensitization to the hapten diphenylcyclopropenone (DPC). Source of these receptors: a woman aged 45-65 years with alopecia areata. Some clones in this sample may be carry-over from other donors' samples.

The CDR3: CASSLTYTGELFF. CDR3 coding DNA: TGTGCCAGCAGCTTAACGTACACCGGGGAGCTGTTTTTT. The J gene is TRBJ2-2, the V gene TRBV7-3; D call uncertain. Looked up from germline, CDR1 is SGHTA and CDR2 is FQGTGA. The ends were cut back, 0 bases at V and 3 bases at J, with 2 bases in the middle. This CDR3 comprises 13 residues.

The chain recombines TRBV6-1 with TRBJ1-1; no reliable D call. V was trimmed by 1 base and J by 11 bases, leaving 17 bases between them. The CDR3 totals 14 residues. Germline values: CDR1 MNHNS, CDR2 SASEGT. CDR3 region: CASSEVGGLSGAFF. As DNA, the CDR3 is TGTGCCAGCAGTGAAGTGGGTGGGCTTTCTGGCGCTTTCTTT.

There are a few counts of this clonotype. V gene TRBV7-8 combines with J gene TRBJ2-1; no reliable D call. The V gene lost 5 bases and the J gene lost 1 base, with 18 bases spanning the gap. The CDR3 length is 17 residues. Per germline, CDR1 SGHVS and CDR2 FQNEAQ. The CDR3 DNA reads as TGTGCCAGCAGCCCTCAAACTGCCTCATGGTCCTACAATGAGCAGTTCTTC. Its translation: CASSPQTASWSYNEQFF.

This clonotype was seen a handful of times. The V gene is TRBV20-1, the J gene TRBJ2-1, with D perhaps matching TRBD1 or TRBD2 (6 bases each). In germline, CDR1 is DFQATT, CDR2 SNEGSKA (reference sequence). The CDR3 extends over 11 amino acids. V gave up 4 bases and J gave up 13 bases, with 14 bases separating them. In DNA form, the CDR3 reads TGCAGTGCTACAGGGGAGGCAATTCAGTTCTTC. Its protein is CSATGEAIQFF.

In this sample, this clonotype turned up a few times. The rearrangement uses TRBV6-2 or TRBV6-3 and TRBJ2-2, with 10 bases that match TRBD1. Germline CDR1 and CDR2: MNHEY and SVGEGT. The CDR3 length is 15 residues. J gave up 3 bases and V 2 bases, and 0 bases lay outside the gene matches. The CDR3: CASSYGQGDTGELFF. The CDR3 DNA reads as TGTGCCAGCAGTTACGGACAGGGGGACACCGGGGAGCTGTTTTTT.

The CDR3 sequence is CASRGRDSYEQYF. For the CDR3, the DNA is TGTGCCAGCAGAGGCCGGGACTCCTACGAGCAGTACTTC. The chain joins TRBV11-2 to TRBJ2-7, with D perhaps matching TRBD2 (5 bases). CDR1 is SGHAT and CDR2 is FQNNGV in the germline V gene. The ends were cut back, 6 bases at V and 0 bases at J, with 9 bases in the middle. This CDR3 comprises 13 residues. The full variable domain, with the rest looked up from reference TRBV11-2 and TRBJ2-7, is EAGVAQSPRYKIIEKRQSVAFWCNPISGHATLYWYQQILGQGPKLLIQFQNNGVVDDSQLPKDRFSAERLKGVDSTLKIQPAKLEDSAVYLCASRGRDSYEQYFGPGTRLTVT.

J is TRBJ1-5 and V is TRBV4-3; 9 bases fit TRBD1. The germline gives CDR1 LGHNA, CDR2 YSLEER. This CDR3 comprises 14 residues. The trim removed 2 bases at V and 8 bases at J, leaving 4 bases unmatched. The CDR3 is CASSQTGGEEPQHF. The CDR3 nucleotides read TGCGCCAGCAGCCAAACAGGGGGCGAGGAGCCCCAGCATTTT.

This clonotype came up a few times. CDR3 nucleotides: TGTGCCAGCAGCTCTCTTTCCCGCACAGATACGCAGTATTTT. It translates to CASSSLSRTDTQYF. This sequence joins TRBV7-2 and TRBJ2-3; unclear D gene. Germline CDR1 is SGHTA and CDR2 is FQGNSA. The germline V and J ends were trimmed by 4 bases and 1 base, with 9 bases remaining between them. The CDR3 runs 14 residues.

V gene TRBV20-1 combines with J gene TRBJ1-5, with 7 bases fitting TRBD1. The germline V gene encodes CDR1 DFQATT and CDR2 SNEGSKA (reference sequence). After removal of 5 bases from V and 5 bases from J, the junction contained 9 bases not matched to a gene. This CDR3 comprises 14 residues. CDR3 sequence: CSAWTGQGHQPQHF. The CDR3, as DNA: TGCAGTGCTTGGACAGGTCAAGGGCATCAGCCCCAGCATTTT.

This chain joins TRBV7-2 and TRBJ2-1, with D perhaps TRBD1 or TRBD2 (5 bases each). Germline V CDR1 and CDR2: SGHTA, FQGNSA. The V end was cut by 2 bases, the J end by 4 bases, with 15 bases between. This CDR3 is built from 16 residues. The CDR3 spells CASSLMGTTGYNEQFF. In DNA, the CDR3 is TGTGCCAGCAGCTTAATGGGGACGACTGGTTACAATGAGCAGTTCTTC.

A few counts support this clonotype. The chain employs TRBV20-1 and TRBJ1-2; D is possibly TRBD1 (5 bases). The CDR3 runs to 13 residues. V lost 0 bases and J lost 4, with 9 bases in between. CDR1 and CDR2 from the germline V gene are DFQATT and SNEGSKA (reference sequence). The CDR3, as DNA: TGCAGTGCTAGAGATACACAGGTCTATGGCTACACCTTC. The encoded protein is CSARDTQVYGYTF.

V usage is TRBV10-2 and J usage is TRBJ2-2, with TRBD2 identical over 7 bases. After removal of 3 bases from V and 5 bases from J, the junction contained 9 bases not matched to a gene. This CDR3 comprises 16 residues. The germline CDR1 and CDR2 sequences are WSHSY and SAAADI. This CDR3 reads CASSDYWRERTGELFF. The DNA of the CDR3 is TGCGCCAGCAGTGATTACTGGCGGGAGAGGACCGGGGAGCTGTTTTTT.

This clonotype was observed a handful of times. J is TRBJ2-3 and V is TRBV27, with TRBD2 matching over 16 bases. The V gene's germline CDR1 is MNHEY and CDR2 SMNVEV (reference sequence). The CDR3 runs 18 residues. The junction had 6 bases not matched to a gene; V was cut back by 5 bases and J by 1 base. CDR3 sequence: CASSGGLAGGRRTDTQYF. Here the CDR3 DNA reads TGTGCCAGCAGTGGGGGACTAGCGGGAGGGCGGCGCACAGATACGCAGTATTTT.

This clonotype was seen a handful of times. The V and J genes are TRBV7-2 and TRBJ2-7; 7 bases align to TRBD2. CDR3 length equals 16 residues. CDR1 is SGHTA and CDR2 is FQGNSA in the germline V gene. After removal of 5 bases from V and 7 bases from J, the junction contained 17 bases not matched to a gene. The CDR3 bases are TGTGCCAGCAGCCTGCAGCCGGGGCGGGAGAGGGGAGAGCAGTACTTC. Its protein is CASSLQPGRERGEQYF.

CDR3 nucleotides: TGCAGTGCGCTAGGGTCCGACAATGAGCAGTTCTTC. Its protein is CSALGSDNEQFF. V gene TRBV20-1 combines with J gene TRBJ2-1; unclear D gene. Germline V gives CDR1 DFQATT, CDR2 SNEGSKA (reference sequence). CDR3 length equals 12 residues. Trimming removed 6 bases from V and 5 bases from J, with 11 bases in between.

This clonotype was seen a single time. This may arise from a read error, as a much more abundant clone is one base away. The chain employs TRBV6-6 and TRBJ1-1; no clear D. Per the germline V gene, CDR1 is MNHNY and CDR2 is SVGAGI (reference sequence). Between the trimmed V and J ends, which lost 0 bases and 3 bases, there was a span of 5 bases. CDR3 size: 13 residues. The CDR3 DNA sequence: TGTGCCAGCAGTTACTCGACGTACACTGAAGCTTTCTTT. It is translated as CASSYSTYTEAFF.

This clonotype turned up a few times. This could be a read error, since a much larger clone is one nucleotide away. This rearrangement joins TRBV7-2 to TRBJ2-5; D is uncertain. Germline V lookup: CDR1 SGHTA, CDR2 FQGNSA. CDR3 length equals 11 residues. This CDR3 is CVSSSQETQYF. The DNA for the CDR3 is TGTGTCAGCAGCTCCCAAGAGACCCAGTACTTC.

This clonotype occurred a few times. The chain is built from TRBV2 and TRBJ2-5, with 7 bases lining up with TRBD2. The CDR3 has 14 residues. After removal of 6 bases from V and 3 bases from J, the junction contained 7 bases not matched to a gene. Germline CDR1 SNHLY, CDR2 FYNNEI. The CDR3 loop reads CASRGRDYEETQYF. The CDR3 DNA sequence: TGTGCCAGCAGAGGCCGGGACTATGAAGAGACCCAGTACTTC.

This clonotype was seen more than once but under ten times. V and J are TRBV2 and TRBJ1-6; no firm D call. Germline assignment: CDR1 SNHLY and CDR2 FYNNEI. The CDR3 is made up of 15 amino acids. Deletions cut 4 bases from V and 6 bases from J, with 13 bases between. The CDR3 sequence: CASSGSNTFNSPLHF. The CDR3 DNA follows: TGTGCCAGCAGTGGATCAAACACCTTTAATTCACCCCTCCACTTT.

As for this clonotype: Just one base apart from a much larger clone, this may be a read error. The chain links TRBV5-5 to TRBJ2-1; tentatively, D is TRBD2 (6 bases). The CDR3 extends over 14 amino acids. Germline V lookup: CDR1 SGHKS, CDR2 YYEKEE (reference sequence). CDR3 coding DNA: TGTGTCAGCAGCTTACGGCACGGGGGTGGTGAGCAGTTCTTC. Protein: CVSSLRHGGGEQFF.

This clonotype has just a few counts. The chain joins TRBV12-3 or TRBV12-4 to TRBJ1-4; D gene uncertain. This CDR3 is 13 amino acids long. The V and J ends lost 6 bases and 10 bases respectively, with 15 bases between them. Here the CDR3 reads CASRLEPAGKLFF. The CDR3 DNA follows: TGTGCCAGCAGGCTAGAACCGGCCGGAAAACTGTTTTTT.

The rearrangement links TRBV25-1 to TRBJ2-1; D is perhaps TRBD1 (6 bases). CDR1 and CDR2 from the germline V gene are MGHDK and SYGVNS. CDR3 length: 14 residues. Between the trimmed V and J ends, which lost 4 bases and 1 base, there was a span of 8 bases. The CDR3 sequence: CASSGQGSYNEQFF. The CDR3 DNA follows: TGTGCCAGCAGTGGGCAGGGGTCCTACAATGAGCAGTTCTTC.

This chain joins TRBV25-1 and TRBJ2-2, with a tentative D call TRBD2 (6 bases). With 3 bases removed from V and 7 bases from J, the gap between germline ends came to 12 bases. The germline CDR1 and CDR2 sequences are MGHDK and SYGVNS. The CDR3 contains 14 residues. The CDR3 bases are TGTGCCAGCAGTGACTTTCTAGCGAACGGGGAGCTGTTTTTT. This codes for CASSDFLANGELFF.

Many counts were recorded for this clonotype. The junction does not match germline at one end; this may be a read error. The chain combines TRBV7-2 with TRBJ1-2; D remains unclear. Germline V lookup: CDR1 SGHTA, CDR2 FQGNSA. This CDR3 is built from 13 residues. This CDR3 reads CASSLAGSGGYTF. The CDR3 DNA sequence: TGTGCCAGCAGCCTAGCCGGATCGGGAGGCTACACCTTC.

This clonotype turned up a few times. V usage is TRBV4-1 and J usage is TRBJ2-3; the match to TRBD2 covers 15 bases. Trimming took 0 bases from V and 2 from J; bases not matched to a gene: 3. Germline-derived CDR1 and CDR2 are MGHRA and YSYEKL. The CDR3 has 18 residues. This CDR3 is CASSQEGLAGGPTDTQYF. In DNA, the CDR3 is TGCGCCAGCAGCCAAGAAGGACTAGCGGGAGGGCCCACAGATACGCAGTATTTT.

This chain connects TRBV29-1 to TRBJ1-4; D perhaps matches TRBD1 (6 bases). CDR3 size: 14 residues. Per the germline V gene, CDR1 is SQVTM and CDR2 is ANQGSEA. The germline V and J ends were trimmed by 7 bases and 4 bases, with 16 bases remaining between them. This CDR3 reads CSAYHTGNNEKLFF. The CDR3 coding sequence is TGCAGCGCCTACCACACAGGGAATAATGAAAAACTGTTTTTT.

The V gene is TRBV2, the J gene TRBJ2-7; D is uncertain. The CDR3 runs 11 residues. V dropped 7 bases and J dropped 5 bases, with 9 bases sitting between them. Germline V gene lookup returns CDR1 SNHLY and CDR2 FYNNEI. For the CDR3, the DNA is TGTGCCAGCAAGTTAGTCGACGAGCAGTACTTC. This encodes CASKLVDEQYF.

This clonotype was seen more than once but under ten times. This sequence joins TRBV11-2 and TRBJ1-3; the match to TRBD1 covers 7 bases. The CDR3 extends over 17 amino acids. V lost 3 bases, J lost 0 bases, and 8 bases stayed unmatched. Germline V gives CDR1 SGHAT, CDR2 FQNNGV. CDR3 DNA sequence: TGTGCCAGCAGCTTCCGAGGGGGCAGCGACTCTGGAAACACCATATATTTT. This translates into CASSFRGGSDSGNTIYF. Based on the CDR3 plus reference TRBV11-2 and TRBJ1-3, the full variable domain is EAGVAQSPRYKIIEKRQSVAFWCNPISGHATLYWYQQILGQGPKLLIQFQNNGVVDDSQLPKDRFSAERLKGVDSTLKIQPAKLEDSAVYLCASSFRGGSDSGNTIYFGEGSWLTVV.

The gene calls are TRBV27 and TRBJ1-6, with D perhaps TRBD1 (6 bases). V lost 6 bases and J 7 bases, leaving 19 bases between the germline ends. Germline V gene sequence: CDR1 MNHEY, CDR2 SMNVEV (reference sequence). CDR3 length: 16 amino acids. The CDR3 spells CASSPAGGGANSPLHF. The CDR3 nucleotides are TGTGCCAGCAGCCCCGCGGGGGGGGGGGCAAATTCACCCCTCCACTTT.

This clonotype was counted only a few times. The chain couples TRBV7-9 to TRBJ2-1; TRBD2 agrees at 9 bases. This CDR3 is 18 amino acids long. Germline CDR1 and CDR2: SEHNR and FQNEAQ (reference sequence). Trimming removed 0 bases from V and 1 base from J; junction bases left unmatched: 7. This CDR3 reads CASSLALAGFGSYNEQFF. The DNA for the CDR3 is TGTGCCAGCAGCTTAGCGCTAGCGGGATTCGGGTCCTACAATGAGCAGTTCTTC.

This clonotype was seen only a few times. The chain has TRBV20-1 and TRBJ2-3; a weak D match, TRBD1 (5 bases). Trimming cost V 6 bases and J 3 bases, with 19 bases left between them. The length of the CDR3 is 15 residues. Germline CDR1 reads DFQATT; CDR2 reads SNEGSKA (reference sequence). The CDR3 reads CSASRGPFGTDTQYF. CDR3 in DNA: TGCAGTGCCAGTAGGGGTCCATTCGGAACAGATACGCAGTATTTT.